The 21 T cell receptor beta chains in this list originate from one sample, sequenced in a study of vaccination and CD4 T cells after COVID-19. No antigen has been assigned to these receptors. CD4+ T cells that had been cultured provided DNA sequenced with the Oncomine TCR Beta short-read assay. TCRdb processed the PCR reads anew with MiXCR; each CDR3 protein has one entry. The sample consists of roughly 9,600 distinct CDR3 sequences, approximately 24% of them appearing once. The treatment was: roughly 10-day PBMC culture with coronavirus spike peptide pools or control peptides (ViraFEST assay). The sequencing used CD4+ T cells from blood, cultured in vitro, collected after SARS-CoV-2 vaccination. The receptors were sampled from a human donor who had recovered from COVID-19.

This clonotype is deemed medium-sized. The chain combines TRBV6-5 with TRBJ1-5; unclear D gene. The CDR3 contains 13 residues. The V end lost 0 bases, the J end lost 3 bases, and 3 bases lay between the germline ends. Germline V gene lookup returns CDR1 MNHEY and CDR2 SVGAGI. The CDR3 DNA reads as TGTGCCAGCAGTTACTCTATCAATCAGCCCCAGCATTTT. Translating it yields CASSYSINQPQHF.

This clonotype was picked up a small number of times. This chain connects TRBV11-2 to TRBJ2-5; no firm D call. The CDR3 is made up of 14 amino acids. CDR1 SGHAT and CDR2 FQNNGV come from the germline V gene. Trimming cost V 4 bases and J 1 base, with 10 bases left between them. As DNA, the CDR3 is TGTGCCAGCAGCTCGGGCCTAGGCCAAGAGACCCAGTACTTC. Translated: CASSSGLGQETQYF.

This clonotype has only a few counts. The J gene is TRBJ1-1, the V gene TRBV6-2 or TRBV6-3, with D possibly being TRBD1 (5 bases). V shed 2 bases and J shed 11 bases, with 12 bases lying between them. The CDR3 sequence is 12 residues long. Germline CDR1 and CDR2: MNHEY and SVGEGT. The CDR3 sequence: CASSYGGLGAFF. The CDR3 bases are TGTGCCAGCAGTTACGGGGGTCTTGGGGCTTTCTTT.

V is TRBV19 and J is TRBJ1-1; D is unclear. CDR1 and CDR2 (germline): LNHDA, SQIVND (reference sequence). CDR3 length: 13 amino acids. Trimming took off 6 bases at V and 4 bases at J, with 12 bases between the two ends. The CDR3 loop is CASSPSGPTEAFF. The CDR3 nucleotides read TGTGCCAGTAGCCCATCAGGACCCACTGAAGCTTTCTTT. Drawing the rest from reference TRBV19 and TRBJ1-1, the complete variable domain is DGGITQSPKYLFRKEGQNVTLSCEQNLNHDAMYWYRQDPGQGLRLIYYSQIVNDFQKGDIAEGYSVSREKKESFPLTVTSAQKNPTAFYLCASSPSGPTEAFFGQGTRLTVV.

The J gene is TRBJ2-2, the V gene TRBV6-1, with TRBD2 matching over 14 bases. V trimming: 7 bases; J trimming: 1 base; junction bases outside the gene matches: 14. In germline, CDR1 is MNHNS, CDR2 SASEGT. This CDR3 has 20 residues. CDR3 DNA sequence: TGTGCCAGCACCCCATCGCCGGGACTAGCGGGAGAATGGAACACCGGGGAGCTGTTTTTT. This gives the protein CASTPSPGLAGEWNTGELFF.

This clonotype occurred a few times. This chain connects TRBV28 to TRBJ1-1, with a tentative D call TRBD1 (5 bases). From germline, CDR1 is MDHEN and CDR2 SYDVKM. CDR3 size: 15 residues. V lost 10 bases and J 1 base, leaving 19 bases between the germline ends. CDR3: CAITPPAGPNTEAFF. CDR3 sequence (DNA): TGTGCCATCACACCCCCCGCAGGGCCGAACACTGAAGCTTTCTTT.

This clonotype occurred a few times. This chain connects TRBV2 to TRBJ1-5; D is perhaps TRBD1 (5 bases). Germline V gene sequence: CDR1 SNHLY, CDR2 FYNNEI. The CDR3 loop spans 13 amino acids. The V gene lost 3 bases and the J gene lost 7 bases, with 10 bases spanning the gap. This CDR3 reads CASSDQGGQPQHF. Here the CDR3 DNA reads TGTGCCAGCAGTGATCAGGGTGGGCAGCCCCAGCATTTT.

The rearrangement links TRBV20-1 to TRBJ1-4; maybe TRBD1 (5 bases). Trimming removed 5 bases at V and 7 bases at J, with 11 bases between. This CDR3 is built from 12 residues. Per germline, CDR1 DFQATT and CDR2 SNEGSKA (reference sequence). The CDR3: CSAGGGSEKLFF. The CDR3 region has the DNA TGCAGTGCTGGCGGGGGGAGTGAAAAACTGTTTTTT.

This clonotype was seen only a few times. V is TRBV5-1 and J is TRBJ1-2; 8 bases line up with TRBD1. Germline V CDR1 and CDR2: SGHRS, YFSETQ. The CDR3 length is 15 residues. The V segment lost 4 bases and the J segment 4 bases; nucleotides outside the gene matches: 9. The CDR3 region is CASSDTTGVIYGYTF. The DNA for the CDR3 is TGCGCCAGCAGCGATACGACAGGGGTTATCTATGGCTACACCTTC.

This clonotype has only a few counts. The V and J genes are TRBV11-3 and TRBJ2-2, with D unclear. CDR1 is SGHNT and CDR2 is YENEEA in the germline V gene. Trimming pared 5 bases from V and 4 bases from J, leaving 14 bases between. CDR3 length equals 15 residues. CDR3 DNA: TGTGCCAGCAGCCCCCTTCGGGCCTCCACCGGGGAGCTGTTTTTT. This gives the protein CASSPLRASTGELFF.

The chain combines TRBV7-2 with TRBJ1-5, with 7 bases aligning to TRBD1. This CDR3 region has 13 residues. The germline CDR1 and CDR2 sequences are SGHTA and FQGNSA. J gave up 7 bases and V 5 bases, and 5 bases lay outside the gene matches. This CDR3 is CASSQDREQPQHF. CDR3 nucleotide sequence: TGTGCCAGCAGCCAAGACAGGGAACAGCCCCAGCATTTT.

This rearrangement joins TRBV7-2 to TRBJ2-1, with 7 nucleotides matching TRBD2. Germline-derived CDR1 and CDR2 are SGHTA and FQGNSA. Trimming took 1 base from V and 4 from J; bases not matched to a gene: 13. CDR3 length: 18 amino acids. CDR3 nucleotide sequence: TGTGCCAGCAGCTTAGGGTGGGGTTTAGCGGGCCGATACAATGAGCAGTTCTTC. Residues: CASSLGWGLAGRYNEQFF.

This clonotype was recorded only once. CDR3 in DNA: TGTGCCAGCCTAGGCGGTTTGGGCCCCCAGCATTTT. Translating gives CASLGGLGPQHF. V and J are TRBV12-3 or TRBV12-4 and TRBJ1-5; D is unclear. Trimming removed 8 bases at V and 10 bases at J, with 15 bases between. CDR3 length: 12 amino acids.

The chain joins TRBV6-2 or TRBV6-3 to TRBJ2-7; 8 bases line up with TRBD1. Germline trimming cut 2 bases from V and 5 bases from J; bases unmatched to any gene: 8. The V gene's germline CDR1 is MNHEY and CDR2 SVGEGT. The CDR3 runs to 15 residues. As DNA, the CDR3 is TGTGCCAGCAGTTACCGGGACAGGTGGATCCACGAGCAGTACTTC. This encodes CASSYRDRWIHEQYF.

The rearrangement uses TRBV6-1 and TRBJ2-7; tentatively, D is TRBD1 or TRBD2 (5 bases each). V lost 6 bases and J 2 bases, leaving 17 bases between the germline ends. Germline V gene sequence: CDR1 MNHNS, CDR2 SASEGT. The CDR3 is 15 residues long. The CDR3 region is CASRFTTGPAYEQYF. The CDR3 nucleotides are TGTGCCAGCAGGTTTACGACGGGACCGGCCTACGAGCAGTACTTC.

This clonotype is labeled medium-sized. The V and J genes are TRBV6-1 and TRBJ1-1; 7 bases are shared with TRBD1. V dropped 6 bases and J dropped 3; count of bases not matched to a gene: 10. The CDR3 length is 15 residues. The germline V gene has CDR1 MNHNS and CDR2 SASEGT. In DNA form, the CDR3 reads TGTGCCAGCAGCCACGGGGCGACAGGGTACACTGAAGCTTTCTTT. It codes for CASSHGATGYTEAFF.

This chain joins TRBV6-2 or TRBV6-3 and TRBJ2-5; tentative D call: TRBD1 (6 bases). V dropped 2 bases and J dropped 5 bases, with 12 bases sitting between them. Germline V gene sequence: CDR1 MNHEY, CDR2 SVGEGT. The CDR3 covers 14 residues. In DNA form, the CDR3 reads TGTGCCAGCAGTTACGGCAGCAGGGGCGAGACCCAGTACTTC. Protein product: CASSYGSRGETQYF.

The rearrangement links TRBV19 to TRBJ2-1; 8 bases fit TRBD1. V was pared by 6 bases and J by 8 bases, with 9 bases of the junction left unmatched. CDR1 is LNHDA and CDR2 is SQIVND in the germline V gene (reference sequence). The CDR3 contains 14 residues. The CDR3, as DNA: TGTGCCAGTAGGAGGCAGGGGGCGGCTGATGAGCAGTTCTTC. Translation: CASRRQGAADEQFF.

In nucleotides, the CDR3 is TGCGCCAGCAGCTGGGACAGACTACAACGGGGCTACACCTTC. It is translated as CASSWDRLQRGYTF. The chain joins TRBV5-1 to TRBJ1-2, with TRBD1 matching over 7 bases. Germline V gene lookup returns CDR1 SGHRS and CDR2 YFSETQ. With 3 bases clipped from V and 8 bases from J, the junction kept 10 bases outside the gene matches. CDR3 length: 14 residues.

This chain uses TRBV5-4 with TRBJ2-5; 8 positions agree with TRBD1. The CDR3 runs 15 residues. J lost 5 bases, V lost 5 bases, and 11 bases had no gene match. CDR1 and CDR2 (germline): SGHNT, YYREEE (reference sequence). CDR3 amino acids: CASSPVQGGRETQYF. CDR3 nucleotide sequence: TGTGCCAGCAGTCCTGTACAGGGGGGCCGGGAGACCCAGTACTTC.

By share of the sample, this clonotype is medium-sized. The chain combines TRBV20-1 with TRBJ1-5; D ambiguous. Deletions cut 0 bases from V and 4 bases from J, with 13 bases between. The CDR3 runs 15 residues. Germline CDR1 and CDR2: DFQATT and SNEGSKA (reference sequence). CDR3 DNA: TGCAGTGCTAGAGAACAGACCCGGCGGAATCAGCCCCAGCATTTT. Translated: CSAREQTRRNQPQHF.